A single T cell receptor (beta chain) is shown here with its context. Trimming took off 8 bases at V and 4 bases at J, with 12 bases between the two ends. The length of the CDR3 is 13 residues. Germline CDR1 SNHLY, CDR2 FYNNEI. These data are taken from a study of T cell responses to AZD1222 COVID-19 vaccine. The method was immunoSEQ multiplex PCR; TCRdb's version includes in-frame clones alone and lacks a portion of them. The sample consists of some 20,000 clones, 84% of them appearing once. Here the sequenced sample was peripheral blood, taken 28 days after the second AZD1222 dose. The chain recombines TRBV2 with TRBJ1-5; D possibly corresponds to TRBD1 (5 bases). This clonotype was obtained from an adult who received the AZD1222 COVID-19 vaccine. The CDR3: CASSSGENQPQHF. As DNA, the CDR3 is TGTGCCAGCTCCTCGGGGGAGAATCAGCCCCAGCATTTT.